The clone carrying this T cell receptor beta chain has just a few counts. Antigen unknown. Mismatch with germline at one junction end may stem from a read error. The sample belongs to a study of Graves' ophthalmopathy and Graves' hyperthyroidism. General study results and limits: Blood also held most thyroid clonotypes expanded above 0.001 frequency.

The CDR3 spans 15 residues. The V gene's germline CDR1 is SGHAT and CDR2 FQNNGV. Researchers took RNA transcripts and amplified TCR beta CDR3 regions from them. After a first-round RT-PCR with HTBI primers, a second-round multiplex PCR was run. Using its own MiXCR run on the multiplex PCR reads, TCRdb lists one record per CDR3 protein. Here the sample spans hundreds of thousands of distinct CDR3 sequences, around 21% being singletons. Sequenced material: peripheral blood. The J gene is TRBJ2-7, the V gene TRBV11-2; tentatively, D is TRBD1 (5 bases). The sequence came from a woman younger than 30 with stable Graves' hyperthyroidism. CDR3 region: CASRPRGQGIYEQHF. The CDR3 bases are TGTGCCAGCAGGCCTCGTGGGCAGGGTATCTACGAGCAGCACTTC.